These 9 T cell receptor beta chains came from one sample sequenced in a study of shared clonotypes between healthy human individuals. This table comes from immunoSEQ multiplex PCR, and its TCRdb copy is limited to in-frame clones, with some not included. The repertoire has 2 million to 3 million clones, 93% of them found once; the top ten carry 0.35% to 0.45%. Sequencing was carried out using naive CD4+ T cells from PBMCs. Subset noted: CD45RA+ positively selected. These receptors were obtained from a man between 18 and 35 years old in good health. Some clones in this sample may be carry-over from other donors' samples.

V usage is TRBV7-2 and J usage is TRBJ2-6; D unresolved. CDR3 length: 16 residues. Germline V CDR1 and CDR2: SGHTA, FQGNSA. Trimming cost V 5 bases and J 1 base, with 12 bases left between them. The CDR3 loop reads CASSLRRLSGANVLTF. CDR3 DNA sequence: TGTGCCAGCAGCCTGCGAAGGCTGTCTGGGGCCAACGTCCTGACTTTC.

CDR3 amino acids: CASSLNRDTEAFF. The CDR3 DNA reads as TGTGCCAGCAGCTTAAACCGGGACACTGAAGCTTTCTTT. This rearrangement joins TRBV11-1 to TRBJ1-1; D ambiguous. The CDR3 loop spans 13 amino acids. The germline CDR1 and CDR2 sequences are SGHAT and FQDESV (reference sequence). V lost 2 bases and J lost 3, with 7 bases in between.

The chain has TRBV6-5 and TRBJ2-5, with a tentative D call TRBD2 (6 bases). Trimming took off 5 bases at V and 5 bases at J, with 18 bases between the two ends. CDR3 length equals 15 residues. The germline V gene has CDR1 MNHEY and CDR2 SVGAGI. The CDR3 loop is CASSNQWAGGETQYF. CDR3 coding DNA: TGTGCCAGCAGTAACCAATGGGCCGGAGGGGAGACCCAGTACTTC.

This clone occurred once. The same CDR3 is also encoded by other DNA sequences in this sample. This chain joins TRBV27 and TRBJ2-7; 10 nucleotides match TRBD1. Germline values: CDR1 MNHEY, CDR2 SMNVEV (reference sequence). CDR3 length: 14 amino acids. J gave up 1 base and V 5 bases, and 2 bases lay outside the gene matches. The CDR3 protein is CASSRGQGSYEQYF. In DNA, the CDR3 is TGTGCCAGCAGTAGGGGACAGGGGTCCTACGAGCAGTACTTC.

The V and J genes are TRBV18 and TRBJ1-4; D remains unclear. Germline values: CDR1 KGHSH, CDR2 LQKENI. Trimming removed 4 bases from V and 8 bases from J, with 11 bases in between. This CDR3 has 13 amino acids. CDR3: CASSRGVAEKLFF. CDR3 coding DNA: TGTGCCAGCTCACGCGGCGTCGCCGAAAAACTGTTTTTT.

The gene calls are TRBV7-9 and TRBJ1-2, with D uncertain. V was cut by 3 bases and J by 6 bases, with 14 bases left in between. Germline values: CDR1 SEHNR, CDR2 FQNEAQ (reference sequence). The CDR3 covers 14 residues. The CDR3 sequence: CASSFPGPYNGYTF. CDR3 sequence (DNA): TGTGCCAGCAGCTTTCCAGGCCCCTATAATGGCTACACCTTC.

The V call is TRBV29-1, the J call TRBJ2-5; tentatively, D is TRBD2 (6 bases). This CDR3 has 12 residues. The germline V and J ends were trimmed by 5 bases and 5 bases, with 12 bases remaining between them. Germline loops: CDR1 SQVTM, CDR2 ANQGSEA. The CDR3 DNA follows: TGCAGCGTTAAGGATGGAGGGGAGACCCAGTACTTC. As protein: CSVKDGGETQYF.

This chain uses TRBV2 with TRBJ2-7; a weak D match, TRBD2 (6 bases). The length of the CDR3 is 12 residues. V gave up 7 bases and J gave up 5 bases, with 12 bases separating them. The germline CDR1 and CDR2 sequences are SNHLY and FYNNEI. In DNA form, the CDR3 reads TGTGCCAGCAACCTGGGACTTCACGAGCAGTACTTC. This sequence encodes CASNLGLHEQYF.

This rearrangement joins TRBV2 to TRBJ2-1, with D unresolved. Germline V lookup: CDR1 SNHLY, CDR2 FYNNEI. The ends were cut back, 3 bases at V and 9 bases at J, with 9 bases in the middle. CDR3 length: 12 amino acids. The CDR3 reads CASSDAYREQFF. The CDR3 DNA reads as TGTGCCAGCAGTGACGCCTATCGTGAGCAGTTCTTC.